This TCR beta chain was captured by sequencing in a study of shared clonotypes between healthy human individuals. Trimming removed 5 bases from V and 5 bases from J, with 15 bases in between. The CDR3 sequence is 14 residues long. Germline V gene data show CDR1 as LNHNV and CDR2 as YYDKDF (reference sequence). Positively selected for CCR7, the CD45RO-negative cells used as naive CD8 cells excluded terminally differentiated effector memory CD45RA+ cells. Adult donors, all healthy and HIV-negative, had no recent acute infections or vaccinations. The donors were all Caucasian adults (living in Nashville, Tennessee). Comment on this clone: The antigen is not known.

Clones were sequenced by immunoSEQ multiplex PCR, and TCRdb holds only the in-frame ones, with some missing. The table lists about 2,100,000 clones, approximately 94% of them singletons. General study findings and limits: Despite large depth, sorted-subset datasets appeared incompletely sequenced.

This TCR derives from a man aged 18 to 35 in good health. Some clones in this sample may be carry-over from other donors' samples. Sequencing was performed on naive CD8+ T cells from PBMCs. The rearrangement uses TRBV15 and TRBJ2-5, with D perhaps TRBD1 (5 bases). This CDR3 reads CATSGVQGWETQYF. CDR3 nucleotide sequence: TGTGCCACCAGCGGAGTTCAGGGTTGGGAGACCCAGTACTTC.